Below are 5 T cell receptor beta chains sequenced from a single sample in a study of OX40 agonist ivuxolimab in advanced cancers. The library was produced with the immunoSEQ multiplex PCR assay. TCRdb holds this immuneACCESS table with in-frame rearrangements only. Some clones are missing; in checked studies, unresolved V genes explain under half, and the rest has no known cause. This sample holds about 73,000 clones; about 90% were observed only once. The top ten clones comprise 10% to 11% of the sample. The sample in question was CD4+ or CD8+ T cells sorted from blood, obtained in a trial of the OX40 agonist ivuxolimab. The source of these receptors is an adult with an advanced solid tumor such as melanoma, head and neck, liver or kidney cancer.

V gene TRBV7-9 combines with J gene TRBJ1-1; D not resolved. CDR1 and CDR2 (germline): SEHNR, FQNEAQ (reference sequence). V lost 3 bases and J lost 5, with 7 bases in between. The CDR3 has 12 amino acids. This CDR3 reads CASSFLGTEAFF. The CDR3 nucleotides are TGTGCCAGCAGCTTCTTAGGAACTGAAGCTTTCTTT.

This chain links TRBV19 with TRBJ2-7; D not resolved. In germline, CDR1 is LNHDA, CDR2 SQIVND (reference sequence). Trimming stripped 1 base from V and 6 bases from J, with 13 bases between. The CDR3 sequence is 14 residues long. CDR3 sequence (DNA): TGTGCCAGTAGTATAGGACCGCTGGGGTTCGAGCAGTACTTC. Protein sequence: CASSIGPLGFEQYF. Based on the CDR3 plus reference TRBV19 and TRBJ2-7, the full variable domain is DGGITQSPKYLFRKEGQNVTLSCEQNLNHDAMYWYRQDPGQGLRLIYYSQIVNDFQKGDIAEGYSVSREKKESFPLTVTSAQKNPTAFYLCASSIGPLGFEQYFGPGTRLTVT.

The chain recombines TRBV11-2 with TRBJ2-7; TRBD1 aligns across 11 bases. This CDR3 is 16 amino acids long. Germline lookup yields CDR1 SGHAT and CDR2 FQNNGV. V shed 4 bases, J shed 4 bases, and the junction held 9 bases outside the gene matches. The chain's CDR3 is CASSWRPGQGVYEQYF. The CDR3 region has the DNA TGTGCCAGCAGCTGGCGACCGGGACAGGGGGTATACGAGCAGTACTTC.

This sequence joins TRBV13 and TRBJ1-2, with D uncertain. The CDR3 totals 14 residues. The germline V gene has CDR1 PRHDT and CDR2 FYEKMQ (reference sequence). Trimming cost V 5 bases and J 1 base, with 11 bases left between them. CDR3 in amino acids: CASSLTLINYGYTF. The DNA of the CDR3 is TGTGCCAGCAGCCTAACACTGATTAACTATGGCTACACCTTC.

The rearrangement joins TRBV4-1 to TRBJ1-2; D might be TRBD1 (5 bases). Between the trimmed V and J ends, which lost 1 base and 7 bases, there was a span of 16 bases. CDR3 length: 15 amino acids. Germline CDR1 is MGHRA and CDR2 is YSYEKL. The CDR3 nucleotides read TGCGCCAGCAGCCAAGGGGGGAGGACTCTCGGTGGCTACACCTTC. Translated: CASSQGGRTLGGYTF.